These 32 T cell receptor beta chains were all obtained from the same sample, sequenced in a study of early T cells in non-severe SARS-CoV-2 infection. TCRdb re-derived calls from the 5' RACE reads in MiXCR, one entry per CDR3 protein. This table holds 55,000 or so distinct CDR3 sequences, 11% found once. Material: whole blood. The receptors here all came from an adult who was a healthcare worker with PCR-confirmed SARS-CoV-2 infection or an uninfected control (not recorded which).

This clonotype was counted between two and nine times. The chain is built from TRBV7-3 and TRBJ1-1, with D hard to call. The length of the CDR3 is 13 residues. Per germline, CDR1 SGHTA and CDR2 FQGTGA. V was cut by 2 bases and J by 1 base, with 5 bases left in between. The CDR3 DNA is TGTGCCAGCAGCTTATCGGCGAACACTGAAGCTTTCTTT. Translation gives CASSLSANTEAFF. Full variable domain (outside the CDR3, taken from reference TRBV7-3 and TRBJ1-1): GAGVSQTPSNKVTEKGKYVELRCDPISGHTALYWYRQSLGQGPEFLIYFQGTGAADDSGLPNDRFFAVRPEGSVSTLKIQRTERGDSAVYLCASSLSANTEAFFGQGTRLTVV.

This clonotype turned up a few times. The rearrangement links TRBV4-2 to TRBJ2-1; 13 bases agree with TRBD2. The ends lost 0 bases at V and 5 bases at J; junction bases unmatched: 4. There are 17 residues in the CDR3. CDR1 and CDR2 (germline): LGHNA, YNFKEQ. The CDR3 nucleotides are TGTGCCAGCAGCCAAGACACTAGCGGGAGGGCCAACAATGAGCAGTTCTTC. This translates into CASSQDTSGRANNEQFF.

Ten or more counts support this clonotype. The rearrangement joins TRBV12-3 or TRBV12-4 to TRBJ2-1; the match to TRBD2 covers 7 bases. J was trimmed by 5 bases and V by 6 bases; bases with no gene match: 7. There are 14 residues in the CDR3. Here the CDR3 DNA reads TGTGCCAGCAGGGGGCGGGAGCAGGACAATGAGCAGTTCTTC. Amino acid sequence: CASRGREQDNEQFF.

This clonotype has just a few counts. The germline gene is not matched at one end of the junction; a read error may be the cause. The gene calls are TRBV18 and TRBJ1-1, with 10 bases matching TRBD1. Germline CDR1 reads KGHSH; CDR2 reads LQKENI. The CDR3 sequence is 15 residues long. The CDR3 nucleotides read TGTGCCAGCTCCAGAGCGGGACAGGGGAACCCTGAAGCTTTCTTT. Translated: CASSRAGQGNPEAFF.

This clonotype was counted at least ten times. The genes are TRBV30 and TRBJ1-2; tentatively, D is TRBD1 (5 bases). The CDR3 length is 11 residues. The germline CDR1 and CDR2 sequences are GTSNPN and SVGIG (reference sequence). The V end lost 1 base, the J end lost 8 bases, and 8 bases lay between the germline ends. DNA of the CDR3: TGTGCCTGGAGTGCCCAGGGAGGCTACACCTTC. It encodes CAWSAQGGYTF. Drawing the rest from reference TRBV30 and TRBJ1-2, the complete variable domain is SQTIHQWPATLVQPVGSPLSLECTVEGTSNPNLYWYRQAAGRGLQLLFYSVGIGQISSEVPQNLSASRPQDRQFILSSKKLLLSDSGFYLCAWSAQGGYTFGSGTRLTVV.

This clonotype was picked up many times. The chain links TRBV30 to TRBJ2-3, with unresolved D. Germline V gene sequence: CDR1 GTSNPN, CDR2 SVGIG (reference sequence). The CDR3 totals 11 residues. The V gene lost 8 bases and the J gene lost 0 bases, with 6 bases spanning the gap. Here the CDR3 reads CAGLSTDTQYF. The DNA for the CDR3 is TGTGCCGGGTTGAGCACAGATACGCAGTATTTT.

This clonotype was counted a few times. V usage is TRBV9 and J usage is TRBJ1-1; D is possibly TRBD1 (5 bases). CDR1 is SGDLS, CDR2 YYNGEE, per germline. The CDR3 runs 13 residues. The V gene lost 5 bases and the J gene lost 4 bases, with 12 bases spanning the gap. CDR3 DNA: TGTGCCAGCAGGCGGGGGTTTGGCACTGAAGCTTTCTTT. Translated, it gives CASRRGFGTEAFF.

This clonotype was seen a few times. The chain carries TRBV27 and TRBJ1-6; the D gene is possibly TRBD1 (6 bases). Germline CDR1 and CDR2: MNHEY and SMNVEV (reference sequence). Between the trimmed V and J ends, which lost 5 bases and 6 bases, there was a span of 11 bases. The CDR3 runs 14 residues. CDR3 sequence reads: CASSPDSLNSPLHF. In nucleotides, the CDR3 is TGTGCCAGCAGTCCGGACAGTCTTAATTCACCCCTCCACTTT.

This sequence joins TRBV10-1 and TRBJ2-4, with 11 bases matching TRBD2. With V trimmed by 6 bases and J by 9 bases, 4 bases remained unmatched. The CDR3 loop spans 13 amino acids. Germline CDR1 and CDR2: WNHNN and SYGVQD (reference sequence). CDR3 in DNA: TGCGCCAGCAGGGCCGGGACTAGCGGCATTCAGTACTTC. It encodes CASRAGTSGIQYF.

The rearrangement links TRBV4-2 to TRBJ2-2, with D possibly being TRBD1 (5 bases). V gave up 1 base and J gave up 3 bases, with 9 bases separating them. The CDR3 runs 15 residues. Germline V lookup: CDR1 LGHNA, CDR2 YNFKEQ. This chain's CDR3 is CASSQVAQDTGELFF. The CDR3 DNA is TGTGCCAGCAGCCAAGTGGCACAGGACACCGGGGAGCTGTTTTTT.

The table lists this clonotype with a few counts. The chain has TRBV3-1 and TRBJ1-6; TRBD1 matches 8 bases. The junction had 10 bases not matched to a gene; V was cut back by 4 bases and J by 5 bases. This CDR3 contains 17 residues. CDR1 LGHDT and CDR2 YNNKEL come from the germline V gene (reference sequence). The CDR3: CASSPEDRVVHNSPLHF. CDR3 nucleotides: TGTGCCAGCAGCCCTGAGGACAGGGTGGTCCATAATTCACCCCTCCACTTT.

This clonotype was seen a few times. The chain employs TRBV18 and TRBJ2-7, with 9 positions matching TRBD1. Losses at the gene ends were 1 base for V and 1 base for J; bases not matched to a gene: 2. Per germline, CDR1 KGHSH and CDR2 LQKENI. CDR3 length: 15 residues. DNA of the CDR3: TGTGCCAGCTCACCACTGGGGACAGGGTCCTACGAGCAGTACTTC. This translates into CASSPLGTGSYEQYF.

This clonotype was detected many times. This sequence joins TRBV2 and TRBJ1-2, with TRBD1 matching over 8 bases. The CDR3 consists of 14 residues. Per the germline V gene, CDR1 is SNHLY and CDR2 is FYNNEI. With 3 bases clipped from V and 7 bases from J, the junction kept 7 bases outside the gene matches. The CDR3 DNA reads as TGTGCCAGCAGTGAGCCAGGGGGCAGGTTTGGCTACACCTTC. Encoded protein: CASSEPGGRFGYTF.

This chain joins TRBV2 and TRBJ2-3; 9 bases line up with TRBD2. The CDR3 has 17 residues. Germline-derived CDR1 and CDR2 are SNHLY and FYNNEI. J lost 3 bases, V lost 5 bases, and 12 bases had no gene match. The CDR3 DNA sequence: TGTGCCAGCAGTAGCCCCGGGACTAGCAGTCCAACAGATACGCAGTATTTT. Amino acids: CASSSPGTSSPTDTQYF.

With regard to this clonotype: The junction departs from the called germline gene at one end, perhaps through a read error. The rearrangement uses TRBV30 and TRBJ2-7; D remains ambiguous. Germline CDR1 and CDR2: GTSNPN and SVGIG (reference sequence). The CDR3 loop spans 14 amino acids. The CDR3 region is CVWSVSIRATRQYF. The CDR3 nucleotides read TGTGTCTGGAGTGTATCCATCAGAGCTACGAGGCAGTACTTC.

This clonotype was detected a few times. This chain links TRBV10-3 with TRBJ2-1; 7 nucleotides match TRBD1. The CDR3 consists of 13 residues. Germline values: CDR1 ENHRY, CDR2 SYGVKD. V shed 5 bases, J shed 7 bases, and the junction held 5 bases outside the gene matches. CDR3 amino acids: CAISPGQRNEQFF. The CDR3 DNA is TGTGCCATCAGTCCGGGACAGAGGAATGAGCAGTTCTTC.

This clonotype was counted only a few times. The V and J genes are TRBV5-1 and TRBJ2-7, with 8 positions matching TRBD1. This CDR3 region has 17 residues. Trimming at V came to 4 bases and at J to 0 bases, leaving 12 bases not matched to a gene. Germline lookup yields CDR1 SGHRS and CDR2 YFSETQ. For the CDR3, the DNA is TGCGCCAGCAGCACCCCGGGACAGGAATCAAACTCCTACGAGCAGTACTTC. The encoded protein is CASSTPGQESNSYEQYF.

This clonotype was detected a few times. The rearrangement uses TRBV11-2 and TRBJ1-2; TRBD1 aligns across 7 bases. The germline V gene encodes CDR1 SGHAT and CDR2 FQNNGV. Trimming at V came to 4 bases and at J to 4 bases, leaving 12 bases not matched to a gene. The CDR3 consists of 16 residues. The CDR3 is CASSSIRQGGSYGYTF. The CDR3 DNA is TGTGCCAGCAGCTCCATCAGACAGGGTGGGTCCTATGGCTACACCTTC.

By share of the sample, this clonotype is medium-sized. In nucleotides, the CDR3 is TGCAGTGCTAGAGATGGGGGGAAGTCCTACAATGAGCAGTTCTTC. Encoded protein: CSARDGGKSYNEQFF. The rearrangement links TRBV20-1 to TRBJ2-1; perhaps TRBD2 as D (6 bases). The V end lost 0 bases, the J end lost 1 base, and 10 bases lay between the germline ends. CDR3 length equals 15 residues. Germline V gene data show CDR1 as DFQATT and CDR2 as SNEGSKA (reference sequence).

The chain employs TRBV5-1 and TRBJ2-1; weak D call: TRBD2 (5 bases). The CDR3 is made up of 12 amino acids. Germline loops: CDR1 SGHRS, CDR2 YFSETQ. V shed 1 base and J shed 10 bases, with 9 bases lying between them. The DNA for the CDR3 is TGCGCCAGCAGCTTGAGGTGGGAGGAGCAGTTCTTC. It codes for CASSLRWEEQFF.

This clonotype was seen a few times. This chain connects TRBV20-1 to TRBJ2-5; D perhaps matches TRBD1 (5 bases). This CDR3 spans 15 amino acids. Trimming pared 6 bases from V and 2 bases from J, leaving 19 bases between. Germline V gives CDR1 DFQATT, CDR2 SNEGSKA (reference sequence). The CDR3 spells CSANGADSSQETQYF. In nucleotides, the CDR3 is TGCAGTGCCAATGGGGCCGACTCGTCTCAAGAGACCCAGTACTTC.

This clonotype was observed at least ten times. The chain employs TRBV20-1 and TRBJ1-1; D not certain. The CDR3 loop spans 14 amino acids. Trimming stripped 2 bases from V and 1 base from J, with 11 bases between. Germline values: CDR1 DFQATT, CDR2 SNEGSKA (reference sequence). CDR3 amino acids: CSARLSAANTEAFF. CDR3 sequence (DNA): TGCAGTGCTAGATTATCGGCGGCGAACACTGAAGCTTTCTTT.

This clonotype was counted a few times. The chain uses TRBV29-1 and TRBJ2-2; D gene ambiguous. Looked up from germline, CDR1 is SQVTM and CDR2 is ANQGSEA. There are 11 residues in the CDR3. Trimming removed 4 bases at V and 5 bases at J, with 5 bases between. The CDR3 sequence is CSVVRTGELFF. The DNA of the CDR3 is TGCAGCGTTGTTAGGACCGGGGAGCTGTTTTTT.

This clonotype was observed many times. V and J are TRBV28 and TRBJ2-3; D perhaps matches TRBD2 (5 bases). Germline CDR1 is MDHEN and CDR2 is SYDVKM. The V gene lost 11 bases and the J gene lost 1 base, with 10 bases spanning the gap. This CDR3 has 12 amino acids. This CDR3 reads CAAGDRTDTQYF. CDR3 bases: TGTGCCGCCGGGGATCGCACAGATACGCAGTATTTT.

The genes are TRBV29-1 and TRBJ1-4, with D perhaps matching TRBD1 (5 bases). Deletions cut 4 bases from V and 7 bases from J, with 25 bases between. Per germline, CDR1 SQVTM and CDR2 ANQGSEA. This CDR3 is built from 17 residues. The CDR3 DNA sequence: TGCAGCGTTGCTAGGGGTCCGGGAGAAGAGGGAGGTGAAAAACTGTTTTTT. It yields the protein CSVARGPGEEGGEKLFF.

In its sample, this clonotype was seen once. This chain uses TRBV28 with TRBJ2-6, with D uncertain. CDR1 and CDR2 from the germline V gene are MDHEN and SYDVKM. Trimming cost V 5 bases and J 1 base, with 9 bases left between them. The CDR3 runs 15 residues. The CDR3 region has the DNA TGTGCCAGCAGTCAAACAGAGTCTGGGGCCAACGTCCTGACTTTC. This codes for CASSQTESGANVLTF. Variable domain in full (rest from reference TRBV28 and TRBJ2-6): DVKVTQSSRYLVKRTGEKVFLECVQDMDHENMFWYRQDPGLGLRLIYFSYDVKMKEKGDIPEGYSVSREKKERFSLILESASTNQTSMYLCASSQTESGANVLTFGAGSRLTVL.

The chain joins TRBV29-1 to TRBJ2-3; D gene unclear. V lost 8 bases to trimming and J lost 2 bases, with 5 bases between them. Looked up from germline, CDR1 is SQVTM and CDR2 is ANQGSEA. This CDR3 spans 10 amino acids. The CDR3 coding sequence is TGCAGCTCAGACACAGATACGCAGTATTTT. Its translation: CSSDTDTQYF.

The genes are TRBV20-1 and TRBJ2-1; 12 bases agree with TRBD2. Germline V gene lookup returns CDR1 DFQATT and CDR2 SNEGSKA (reference sequence). Losses at the gene ends were 1 base for V and 0 bases for J; bases not matched to a gene: 7. The CDR3 is 18 amino acids. CDR3 sequence (DNA): TGCAGTGCTAGAGGAAAGGGACTAGCGGGTAGCTCCTACAATGAGCAGTTCTTC. It codes for CSARGKGLAGSSYNEQFF.

CDR3 DNA sequence: TGCAGCGTTCTCACAGGGGGCGGAGAGACCCAGTACTTC. Encoded protein: CSVLTGGGETQYF. The chain combines TRBV29-1 with TRBJ2-5; 9 nucleotides agree with TRBD1. CDR3 size: 13 residues. The germline CDR1 and CDR2 sequences are SQVTM and ANQGSEA. After removal of 5 bases from V and 4 bases from J, the junction contained 5 bases not matched to a gene.

The table lists this clonotype with a few counts. The gene calls are TRBV6-1 and TRBJ1-5; D perhaps matches TRBD1 (5 bases). Trimming stripped 7 bases from V and 6 bases from J, with 13 bases between. The V gene's germline CDR1 is MNHNS and CDR2 SASEGT. CDR3 length: 13 amino acids. The CDR3, as DNA: TGTGCCAGCATCGGGGGATACGGTCAGCCCCAGCATTTT. It yields the protein CASIGGYGQPQHF.

This chain joins TRBV6-5 and TRBJ1-1; tentatively, D is TRBD1 (5 bases). V was cut by 7 bases and J by 6 bases, with 12 bases left in between. This CDR3 contains 12 residues. CDR1 and CDR2 (germline): MNHEY, SVGAGI. CDR3 DNA sequence: TGTGCCAGCAATTCCATAGGGGCTGAAGCTTTCTTT. Its protein is CASNSIGAEAFF.

This clonotype was seen many times. The genes are TRBV11-2 and TRBJ2-1, with D tentatively TRBD1 (6 bases). Trimming shortened V by 7 bases and J by 1 base, and 11 bases separated the two germline ends. The CDR3 is 14 residues long. Germline CDR1 reads SGHAT; CDR2 reads FQNNGV. The CDR3: CASTITGSYNEQFF. The CDR3 DNA is TGTGCCAGCACCATAACAGGGTCCTACAATGAGCAGTTCTTC. Supplemented by reference TRBV11-2 and TRBJ2-1, the full variable domain reads EAGVAQSPRYKIIEKRQSVAFWCNPISGHATLYWYQQILGQGPKLLIQFQNNGVVDDSQLPKDRFSAERLKGVDSTLKIQPAKLEDSAVYLCASTITGSYNEQFFGPGTRLTVL.